This passage covers 20 T cell receptor beta chains from one sample sequenced in a study of shared clonotypes between healthy human individuals. Terminally differentiated effector memory CD45RA+ cells were excluded from the naive CD8 cells, which were CD45RO-negative and positively selected for CCR7. Method: immunoSEQ multiplex PCR; TCRdb's copy keeps in-frame clones and lacks some. The sample lists approximately 1.9 million clones, around 95% seen once, with approximately 1.6% in the top ten. The source material was naive CD8+ T cells from PBMCs. The receptors here all came from a man aged 18 to 35 in good health. Some clones in this sample may be carry-over from other donors' samples.

This clone was seen a single time. The CDR3 region has the DNA TGTGCCAGCAGTTGGGCCGAAAATATGAACACTGAAGCTTTCTTT. Its translation is CASSWAENMNTEAFF. The chain has TRBV6-5 and TRBJ1-1; D gene ambiguous. Trimming removed 4 bases at V and 0 bases at J, with 12 bases between. The CDR3 length is 15 residues. CDR1 is MNHEY and CDR2 is SVGAGI in the germline V gene.

In its sample, this clone was seen a few times. The V and J genes are TRBV29-1 and TRBJ1-1; 7 bases line up with TRBD1. V lost 4 bases and J lost 3; bases outside the gene matches: 2. Germline-derived CDR1 and CDR2 are SQVTM and ANQGSEA. The CDR3 is 12 amino acids. CDR3 nucleotide sequence: TGCAGCGTTGTTCAGGGGGACACTGAAGCTTTCTTT. This translates into CSVVQGDTEAFF.

This sequence joins TRBV19 and TRBJ2-3, with D unresolved. This CDR3 contains 10 residues. Trimming removed 10 bases from V and 6 bases from J, with 8 bases in between. Germline lookup yields CDR1 LNHDA and CDR2 SQIVND (reference sequence). DNA for the CDR3: TGTGCCACCTACAAGGATACGCAGTATTTT. The encoded protein is CATYKDTQYF.

The V and J genes are TRBV27 and TRBJ2-7; TRBD2 matches at 9 bases. Germline-derived CDR1 and CDR2 are MNHEY and SMNVEV (reference sequence). Germline trimming cut 2 bases from V and 1 base from J; bases unmatched to any gene: 9. The CDR3 is made up of 17 amino acids. CDR3 loop: CASSLQRPGLASYEQYF. The CDR3 coding sequence is TGTGCCAGCAGTTTACAAAGGCCGGGACTAGCTTCCTACGAGCAGTACTTC.

The chain uses TRBV29-1 and TRBJ2-7; 9 bases map to TRBD1. The V gene's germline CDR1 is SQVTM and CDR2 ANQGSEA. The CDR3 sequence is 14 residues long. Germline trimming cut 5 bases from V and 3 bases from J; bases unmatched to any gene: 8. The CDR3 here is CSVWFEDRGYEQYF. Written as DNA, the CDR3 is TGCAGCGTTTGGTTTGAGGACAGGGGCTACGAGCAGTACTTC.

A few counts support this clone. This chain joins TRBV15 and TRBJ1-1; the match to TRBD1 covers 7 bases. With 5 bases clipped from V and 1 base from J, the junction kept 7 bases outside the gene matches. This CDR3 is 15 amino acids long. Per the germline V gene, CDR1 is LNHNV and CDR2 is YYDKDF (reference sequence). Written as DNA, the CDR3 is TGTGCCACCAGCCTAACGACAGGGCCGAACACTGAAGCTTTCTTT. Protein: CATSLTTGPNTEAFF.

The chain couples TRBV11-2 to TRBJ2-1; 10 bases match TRBD2. From germline, CDR1 is SGHAT and CDR2 FQNNGV. V was clipped by 6 bases and J by 0 bases; unmatched bases: 14. This CDR3 region has 19 residues. CDR3 DNA sequence: TGTGCCAGCAGTGGGGTAGCGGGAGGCCCCGAAAGCTCCTACAATGAGCAGTTCTTC. Translated: CASSGVAGGPESSYNEQFF.

The chain employs TRBV5-1 and TRBJ1-1; D might be TRBD1 (5 bases). V was cut by 8 bases and J by 11 bases, with 16 bases left in between. This CDR3 has 11 residues. Germline values: CDR1 SGHRS, CDR2 YFSETQ. In DNA, the CDR3 is TGCGCCAGAGGAGGCAGGGTTGATGCTTTCTTT. This translates into CARGGRVDAFF.

The V and J genes are TRBV6-1 and TRBJ2-3; no reliable D call. V was cut by 2 bases and J by 10 bases, with 10 bases left in between. The germline gives CDR1 MNHNS, CDR2 SASEGT. The CDR3 has 12 amino acids. CDR3: CASSELGNPQYF. CDR3 bases: TGTGCCAGCAGTGAACTAGGTAATCCGCAGTATTTT.

This chain joins TRBV9 and TRBJ2-5; 10 bases line up with TRBD2. The CDR3 length is 15 residues. The germline V gene has CDR1 SGDLS and CDR2 YYNGEE. Unmatched junction bases numbered 6, after V lost 3 bases and J lost 4 bases. CDR3 residues: CASSGSSGSRETQYF. The CDR3 nucleotides are TGTGCCAGCAGCGGGTCTAGCGGGAGCCGAGAGACCCAGTACTTC. The full variable domain, completed using reference TRBV9 and TRBJ2-5, is DSGVTQTPKHLITATGQRVTLRCSPRSGDLSVYWYQQSLDQGLQFLIQYYNGEERAKGNILERFSAQQFPDLHSELNLSSLELGDSALYFCASSGSSGSRETQYFGPGTRLLVL.

The chain couples TRBV6-5 to TRBJ2-1, with 13 nucleotides matching TRBD2. The J segment lost 7 bases and the V segment lost 6 bases, leaving 6 bases of the junction unmatched. The germline CDR1 and CDR2 sequences are MNHEY and SVGAGI. The CDR3 runs to 15 residues. The DNA for the CDR3 is TGTGCCAGCAGCCGGACTAGCGGGAGTGAGAATGAGCAGTTCTTC. It yields the protein CASSRTSGSENEQFF.

The CDR3 is CASSLGGSAPGHGYTF. CDR3 in DNA: TGTGCCAGCAGCTTAGGAGGTTCGGCCCCCGGACATGGCTACACCTTC. The chain combines TRBV13 with TRBJ1-2; the D is unclear. Between the trimmed V and J ends, which lost 0 bases and 6 bases, there was a span of 17 bases. This CDR3 has 16 amino acids. Germline CDR1 is PRHDT and CDR2 is FYEKMQ (reference sequence).

This sequence joins TRBV30 and TRBJ1-1; D remains unclear. The ends were cut back, 4 bases at V and 1 base at J, with 10 bases in the middle. From germline, CDR1 is GTSNPN and CDR2 SVGIG (reference sequence). The CDR3 totals 13 residues. In DNA form, the CDR3 reads TGTGCCTGGACCCGGGTGAGGAACACTGAAGCTTTCTTT. Encoded protein: CAWTRVRNTEAFF.

V is TRBV9 and J is TRBJ2-7; TRBD1 matches at 8 bases. Germline CDR1 SGDLS, CDR2 YYNGEE. J was trimmed by 5 bases and V by 0 bases; bases with no gene match: 7. This CDR3 has 15 amino acids. The CDR3 loop reads CASSVEGRTGNEQYF. CDR3 coding DNA: TGTGCCAGCAGCGTAGAGGGGAGGACAGGGAACGAGCAGTACTTC.

The genes are TRBV5-4 and TRBJ1-1; 7 nucleotides align to TRBD1. V gave up 2 bases and J gave up 7 bases; unmatched junction bases: 8. Looked up from germline, CDR1 is SGHNT and CDR2 is YYREEE (reference sequence). This CDR3 comprises 14 residues. The CDR3 region has the DNA TGTGCCAGCAGCTTCGACCGGGACAGTTTTGAAGCTTTCTTT. It specifies CASSFDRDSFEAFF.

For the CDR3, the DNA is TGTGCCAGCAGCTCCGACAAGGGAGGGGAAGCCTACAATGAGCAGTTCTTC. Its protein product is CASSSDKGGEAYNEQFF. The chain joins TRBV9 to TRBJ2-1, with 7 bases aligning to TRBD2. In germline, CDR1 is SGDLS, CDR2 YYNGEE. The CDR3 length is 17 residues. The ends lost 4 bases at V and 2 bases at J; junction bases unmatched: 12.

The chain combines TRBV5-6 with TRBJ1-2; tentative D call: TRBD1 (6 bases). CDR1 is SGHDT, CDR2 YYEEEE, per germline. This CDR3 is 15 amino acids long. The V end was cut by 0 bases, the J end by 3 bases, with 12 bases between. The CDR3: CASSLGAGVDYGYTF. The CDR3, as DNA: TGTGCCAGCAGCTTGGGAGCAGGGGTAGACTATGGCTACACCTTC.

The J gene is TRBJ2-7, the V gene TRBV15, with TRBD2 matching 8 bases. This CDR3 has 14 amino acids. Germline loops: CDR1 LNHNV, CDR2 YYDKDF (reference sequence). Trimming removed 4 bases from V and 5 bases from J; junction bases left unmatched: 7. CDR3 protein: CATSTTGLADEQYF. In DNA form, the CDR3 reads TGTGCCACCAGCACTACCGGACTAGCAGACGAGCAGTACTTC.

The chain recombines TRBV27 with TRBJ2-7, with D perhaps TRBD1 (5 bases). CDR1 MNHEY and CDR2 SMNVEV come from the germline V gene (reference sequence). V shed 3 bases and J shed 2 bases, with 14 bases lying between them. The CDR3 covers 15 residues. For the CDR3, the DNA is TGTGCCAGCAGTTTGGTAGGCGTAGGGGCCTACGAGCAGTACTTC. It is translated as CASSLVGVGAYEQYF.

This clone has just a few counts. Other DNA sequences in the sample encode the same CDR3. The chain joins TRBV13 to TRBJ1-1; D is undetermined. CDR1 and CDR2 from the germline V gene are PRHDT and FYEKMQ (reference sequence). V lost 5 bases, J lost 2 bases, and 3 bases lay in between. The CDR3 is made up of 11 amino acids. CDR3 bases: TGTGCCAGCAGCCTAAACACTGAAGCTTTCTTT. As protein: CASSLNTEAFF. Filled out from reference TRBV13 and TRBJ1-1, the complete variable domain reads AAGVIQSPRHLIKEKRETATLKCYPIPRHDTVYWYQQGPGQDPQFLISFYEKMQSDKGSIPDRFSAQQFSDYHSELNMSSLELGDSALYFCASSLNTEAFFGQGTRLTVV.